This TCR beta chain was retrieved from a study of T cell responses to AZD1222 COVID-19 vaccine. Study results and caveats: The span of vaccine-associated CD4 TCRs extended across spike, with dominance at 160-218 and 743-854. White British donors predominated, females outnumbered males, and clonal diversity was possibly underestimated. Baseline serology detected seropositivity in only 5 to 7 AZD1222 recipients.

Notes on this clone: Its antigen is still unknown.

The J segment lost 8 bases and the V segment lost 4 bases, leaving 12 bases of the junction unmatched. The CDR3 is 16 amino acids. From germline, CDR1 is SGHKS and CDR2 YYEKEE (reference sequence). Second-dose schedules of about 4 or about 12 weeks were combined. Using immunoSEQ multiplex PCR, the repertoire was profiled, and TCRdb retains in-frame clones only, with some absent. The sample has around 120,000 clones, 87% seen once; the top ten hold about 2.5%. The chain employs TRBV5-5 and TRBJ1-4; 9 bases map to TRBD1. The input for sequencing was peripheral blood, taken 28 days after the second AZD1222 dose. This clonotype was sampled from an adult who received the AZD1222 COVID-19 vaccine. The CDR3 DNA reads TGTGCCAGCAGCCGGAGACTGGGACAGGGTGTAGAAAAACTGTTTTTT. Its protein product is CASSRRLGQGVEKLFF.